What follows are 31 T cell receptor beta chains derived from one specimen sequenced in a study of monozygotic twins with inflammatory bowel disease. Following a re-call of the 5' RACE reads, TCRdb has one entry per CDR3 protein and lacks DNA. Recorded for this sample: roughly 200,000 distinct CDR3 sequences. Input material: blood. Receptor source: a human donor with ulcerative colitis or Crohn's disease, or a healthy co-twin of an affected twin (not recorded which).

The rearrangement links TRBV15 to TRBJ2-7; with no DNA, the TCRdb D assignment of TRBD2 cannot be verified. This CDR3 has 15 residues. Germline-derived CDR1 and CDR2 are LNHNV and YYDKDF (reference sequence). CDR3 region: CATSRDLGRSYEQYF.

The chain uses TRBV5-6 and TRBJ1-1. The CDR3 length is 15 residues. From germline, CDR1 is SGHDT and CDR2 YYEEEE. CDR3 protein: CASSLAATVNTEAFF.

The chain recombines TRBV6-1 with TRBJ1-1. The CDR3 extends over 11 amino acids. Germline CDR1 MNHNS, CDR2 SASEGT. The CDR3 loop reads CASSETTEAFF.

V usage is TRBV12-3 or TRBV12-4 and J usage is TRBJ1-6; TCRdb designates TRBD1, a call that cannot be tested without DNA. The CDR3 extends over 15 amino acids. This CDR3 is CASSYGGGGNSPLHF.

The chain is built from TRBV19 and TRBJ1-5; with no DNA, the TCRdb D assignment of TRBD1 cannot be verified. The CDR3 has 15 amino acids. Germline V gene lookup returns CDR1 LNHDA and CDR2 SQIVND (reference sequence). CDR3 sequence reads: CASTWDRGLGQPQHF.

The V and J genes are TRBV18 and TRBJ1-6. Germline CDR1 and CDR2: KGHSH and LQKENI. CDR3 length equals 16 residues. The CDR3 is CASSPNRGSYNSPLHF.

The chain employs TRBV6-6 and TRBJ1-2; without DNA, the TCRdb call of TRBD1 cannot be checked. CDR1 is MNHNY and CDR2 is SVGAGI in the germline V gene (reference sequence). This CDR3 comprises 13 residues. The CDR3 region is CASRFSQGGGYTF.

The chain carries TRBV20-1 and TRBJ1-5; TCRdb proposes TRBD1, but this gene call is untestable without DNA. Germline CDR1 reads DFQATT; CDR2 reads SNEGSKA (reference sequence). The CDR3 runs to 17 residues. CDR3 residues: CSARARDWGRVNQPQHF.

The V call is TRBV7-9, the J call TRBJ2-7; the TCRdb D gene call, TRBD1, has no DNA to confirm it. The CDR3 consists of 14 residues. CDR1 is SEHNR, CDR2 FQNEAQ, per germline (reference sequence). CDR3: CASSLWTEIHEQYF.

The chain combines TRBV29-1 with TRBJ2-1; TCRdb's D gene call, TRBD2, goes unchecked for lack of DNA. Germline CDR1 reads SQVTM; CDR2 reads ANQGSEA. The CDR3 spans 13 residues. This CDR3 is CSVTGPKSDEQFF.

This chain uses TRBV20-1 with TRBJ2-1; the D gene TCRdb calls, TRBD2, cannot be checked with no DNA. CDR1 and CDR2 (germline): DFQATT, SNEGSKA (reference sequence). This CDR3 region has 15 residues. CDR3 sequence reads: CSAGARAGGPNEQFF.

This rearrangement joins TRBV18 to TRBJ1-1; the D call from TCRdb, TRBD1, cannot be confirmed without DNA. Germline V gives CDR1 KGHSH, CDR2 LQKENI. The CDR3 has 15 residues. This CDR3 reads CASSLNTGENTEAFF.

The chain combines TRBV4-2 with TRBJ1-5. The CDR3 is made up of 14 amino acids. Per germline, CDR1 LGHNA and CDR2 YNFKEQ. The CDR3 loop is CASSQGEANQPQHF.

V gene TRBV12-3 or TRBV12-4 combines with J gene TRBJ1-5. This CDR3 contains 12 residues. The CDR3 sequence: CASSLGTTSAHF.

V and J are TRBV5-6 and TRBJ2-3; TCRdb selects TRBD1, and the lack of DNA leaves this call unchecked. Per the germline V gene, CDR1 is SGHDT and CDR2 is YYEEEE. The CDR3 totals 15 residues. CDR3 sequence: CASTIGTTSTDTQYF.

V and J are TRBV5-8 and TRBJ2-7. The CDR3 totals 14 residues. In germline, CDR1 is SGHTS, CDR2 YDEGEE. The CDR3 loop reads CASSFLTQNYEQYF.

The V gene is TRBV10-3, the J gene TRBJ2-7. Germline assignment: CDR1 ENHRY and CDR2 SYGVKD. CDR3 length equals 13 residues. CDR3: CAIRENPTYEQYF.

CDR3 region: CASRGGDQPQHF. The chain links TRBV6-5 to TRBJ1-5; checking the TCRdb D call of TRBD1 is not possible without DNA. Germline CDR1 reads MNHEY; CDR2 reads SVGAGI. The CDR3 length is 12 residues.

This chain connects TRBV27 to TRBJ1-3. This CDR3 has 13 residues. CDR1 and CDR2 (germline): MNHEY, SMNVEV (reference sequence). The CDR3: CASSRNSGNTIYF.

The V and J genes are TRBV7-6 and TRBJ2-1; the D call of TRBD2 rests on TCRdb alone, since no DNA is present to check it. CDR3 length equals 15 residues. CDR1 is SGHVS and CDR2 is FNYEAQ in the germline V gene. This chain's CDR3 is CASSRGTSGHNEQFF.

This chain's CDR3 is CAWSELREQYF. The rearrangement links TRBV30 to TRBJ2-7. Germline V gives CDR1 GTSNPN, CDR2 SVGIG (reference sequence). The CDR3 extends over 11 amino acids.

The rearrangement links TRBV6-5 to TRBJ1-2. The CDR3 contains 14 residues. CDR1 MNHEY and CDR2 SVGAGI come from the germline V gene. Here the CDR3 reads CASSYSDGLYGYTF.

The J gene is TRBJ1-6, the V gene TRBV11-1. Germline assignment: CDR1 SGHAT and CDR2 FQDESV (reference sequence). CDR3 length equals 14 residues. The CDR3 region is CASSFADSDSPLHF.

The chain joins TRBV5-1 to TRBJ2-7; there is no DNA to check the TCRdb D call of TRBD1. Germline V gene lookup returns CDR1 SGHRS and CDR2 YFSETQ. The CDR3 is made up of 14 amino acids. The CDR3 reads CASSSQGVFYEQYF.

The chain carries TRBV6-2 or TRBV6-3 and TRBJ2-7; TCRdb lists TRBD2, though no DNA is available to test this call. This CDR3 contains 13 residues. Germline CDR1 MNHEY, CDR2 SVGEGT. This CDR3 is CASSYWEGPGMYF.

This chain joins TRBV29-1 and TRBJ2-2; checking the TCRdb D call of TRBD2 is not possible without DNA. CDR3 length equals 17 residues. Germline CDR1 is SQVTM and CDR2 is ANQGSEA. The CDR3 sequence: CSVLPGLAGGLTGELFF.

V and J are TRBV7-6 and TRBJ1-1; TCRdb's D call, TRBD1, is unchecked because there is no DNA. The CDR3 consists of 17 residues. Germline V lookup: CDR1 SGHVS, CDR2 FNYEAQ. The CDR3 loop is CASSLEQTGGSKTEAFF.

V gene TRBV20-1 combines with J gene TRBJ2-7; TCRdb returns TRBD2, unconfirmable since there is no DNA. Germline V CDR1 and CDR2: DFQATT, SNEGSKA (reference sequence). The CDR3 sequence is 14 residues long. The CDR3 here is CSAPAAGGRYEQYF.

The genes are TRBV7-9 and TRBJ2-2; there is no DNA to check the TCRdb D call of TRBD1. The CDR3 has 15 amino acids. The germline CDR1 and CDR2 sequences are SEHNR and FQNEAQ (reference sequence). The CDR3 region is CASSLRDRETGELFF.

This chain connects TRBV7-2 to TRBJ1-4; TCRdb picks TRBD1, but there is no DNA to check that call. This CDR3 contains 15 residues. Germline V gene sequence: CDR1 SGHTA, CDR2 FQGNSA. CDR3 sequence reads: CASTPSTGTEEKLFF.

The genes are TRBV3-1 and TRBJ2-1; the D gene TCRdb calls, TRBD1, cannot be checked with no DNA. CDR3 length: 17 amino acids. Germline assignment: CDR1 LGHDT and CDR2 YNNKEL (reference sequence). The CDR3 here is CASSQGVGTGEGNEQFF.